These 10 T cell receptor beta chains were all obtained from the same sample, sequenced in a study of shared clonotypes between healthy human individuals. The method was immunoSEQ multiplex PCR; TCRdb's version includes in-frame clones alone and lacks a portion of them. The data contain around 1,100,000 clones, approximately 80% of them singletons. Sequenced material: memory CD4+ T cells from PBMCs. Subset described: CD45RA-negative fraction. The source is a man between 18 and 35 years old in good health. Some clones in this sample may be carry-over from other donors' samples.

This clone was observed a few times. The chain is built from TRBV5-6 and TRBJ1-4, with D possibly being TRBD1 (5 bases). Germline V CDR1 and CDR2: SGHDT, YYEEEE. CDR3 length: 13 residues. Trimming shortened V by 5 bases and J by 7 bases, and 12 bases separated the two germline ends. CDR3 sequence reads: CASSLQGGEKLFF. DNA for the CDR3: TGTGCCAGCAGTTTGCAGGGAGGTGAAAAACTGTTTTTT. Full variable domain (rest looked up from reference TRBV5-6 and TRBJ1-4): DAGVTQSPTHLIKTRGQQVTLRCSPKSGHDTVSWYQQALGQGPQFIFQYYEEEERQRGNFPDRFSGHQFPNYSSELNVNALLLGDSALYLCASSLQGGEKLFFGSGTQLSVL.

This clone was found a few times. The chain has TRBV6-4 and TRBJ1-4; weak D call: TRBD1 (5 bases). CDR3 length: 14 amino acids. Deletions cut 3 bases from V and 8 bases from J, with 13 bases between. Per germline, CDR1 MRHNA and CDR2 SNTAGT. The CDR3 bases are TGTGCCAGCAGTGATGAAGGGGTAGGGGAAAAACTGTTTTTT. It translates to CASSDEGVGEKLFF.

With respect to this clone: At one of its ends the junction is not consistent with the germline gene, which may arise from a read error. The CDR3 DNA reads TGTGCCATCAGTGAGTCGTCTAGCGGAGGGGGGGATACGCAGTATTTT. It yields the protein CAISESSSGGGDTQYF. The chain couples TRBV6-1 to TRBJ2-3; D is possibly TRBD2 (7 bases). CDR1 and CDR2 from the germline V gene are MNHNS and SASEGT. This CDR3 has 16 residues.

CDR3 sequence: CASSPGTLRDEQYF. For the CDR3, the DNA is TGTGCCAGCAGCCCCGGGACTTTGAGGGACGAGCAGTACTTC. The gene calls are TRBV11-2 and TRBJ2-7, with TRBD2 as a possible D gene (6 bases). This CDR3 comprises 14 residues. CDR1 is SGHAT and CDR2 is FQNNGV in the germline V gene. Trimming took 5 bases from V and 5 from J, leaving 16 bases between them.

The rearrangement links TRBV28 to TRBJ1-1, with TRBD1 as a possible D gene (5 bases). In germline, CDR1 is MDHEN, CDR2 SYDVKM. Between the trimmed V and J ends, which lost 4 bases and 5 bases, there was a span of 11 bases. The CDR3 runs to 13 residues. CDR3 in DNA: TGTGCCAGCAGTTCGGGGCGGGAAACTGAAGCTTTCTTT. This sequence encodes CASSSGRETEAFF.

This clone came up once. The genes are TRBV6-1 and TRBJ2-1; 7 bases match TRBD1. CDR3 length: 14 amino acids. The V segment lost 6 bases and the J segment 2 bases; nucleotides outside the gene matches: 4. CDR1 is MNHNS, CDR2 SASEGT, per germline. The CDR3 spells CASRAGQAYNEQFF. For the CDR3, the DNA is TGTGCCAGCAGAGCCGGACAGGCCTACAATGAGCAGTTCTTC.

The CDR3 reads CASSPQQGEQYF. CDR3 coding DNA: TGTGCCAGCTCACCACAGCAAGGCGAGCAGTACTTC. This rearrangement joins TRBV18 to TRBJ2-7; no clear D gene. The CDR3 is 12 residues long. Trimming removed 1 base from V and 6 bases from J, with 7 bases in between. CDR1 is KGHSH, CDR2 LQKENI, per germline.

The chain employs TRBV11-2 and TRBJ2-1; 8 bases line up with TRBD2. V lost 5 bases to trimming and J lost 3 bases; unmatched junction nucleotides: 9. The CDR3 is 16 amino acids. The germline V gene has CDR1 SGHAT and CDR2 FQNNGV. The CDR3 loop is CASSARGGRFYNEQFF. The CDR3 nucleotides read TGTGCCAGCAGCGCTCGGGGCGGGAGGTTCTACAATGAGCAGTTCTTC.

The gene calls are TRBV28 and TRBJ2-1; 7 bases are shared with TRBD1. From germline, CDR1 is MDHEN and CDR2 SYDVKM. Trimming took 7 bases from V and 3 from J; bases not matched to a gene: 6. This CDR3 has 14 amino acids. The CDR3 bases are TGTGCCAGCACCGTGCAGGGGGACTACAATGAGCAGTTCTTC. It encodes CASTVQGDYNEQFF.

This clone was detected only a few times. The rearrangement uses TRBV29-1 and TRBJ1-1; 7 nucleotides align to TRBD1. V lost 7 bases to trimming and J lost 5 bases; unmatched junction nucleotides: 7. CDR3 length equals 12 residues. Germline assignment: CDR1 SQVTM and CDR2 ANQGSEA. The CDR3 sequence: CSADRVGTEAFF. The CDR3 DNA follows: TGCAGCGCCGACAGGGTGGGAACTGAAGCTTTCTTT. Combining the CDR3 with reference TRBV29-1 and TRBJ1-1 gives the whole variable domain SAVISQKPSRDICQRGTSLTIQCQVDSQVTMMFWYRQQPGQSLTLIATANQGSEATYESGFVIDKFPISRPNLTFSTLTVSNMSPEDSSIYLCSADRVGTEAFFGQGTRLTVV.